This TCR beta chain was captured in a study of shared clonotypes between healthy human individuals. Broader study findings: Clonotype sharing across several donors was observed for roughly 5% of naive CD4 clonotypes.

Regarding this clone: Its antigen is as yet unknown.

CD45RO-negative cells were positively selected for CCR7, leaving out terminally differentiated effector memory CD45RA+ cells. Germline V gives CDR1 MNHEY, CDR2 SMNVEV (reference sequence). This CDR3 has 15 residues. The V gene end was trimmed by 5 bases and the J gene end by 5 bases; junction bases not matched to a gene: 5. TCRdb's table, derived via immunoSEQ multiplex PCR, lists solely in-frame clones and lacks some. Among some 2,100,000 clones listed, about 93% were seen once. The source is a young man in good health. Some clones in this sample may be carry-over from other donors' samples. J is TRBJ2-1 and V is TRBV27; 11 bases fit TRBD2. The source material was naive CD8+ T cells from PBMCs. The CDR3: CASSPLGLADNEQFF. For the CDR3, the DNA is TGTGCCAGCAGTCCATTGGGACTAGCGGACAATGAGCAGTTCTTC.